The next 17 T cell receptor beta chains were all read from a single sample in a study of shared clonotypes between healthy human individuals. Generated by immunoSEQ multiplex PCR, the TCRdb table keeps only in-frame clones and is missing some. The sample records roughly 2.1 million clones, about 93% being singletons. CD8 cells classed as naive were CD45RO-negative and positively selected for CCR7, excluding terminally differentiated effector memory CD45RA+ cells. The sample taken for sequencing was naive CD8+ T cells from PBMCs. Receptor source: a man aged 18 to 30 in good health. Some clones in this sample may be carry-over from other donors' samples.

This rearrangement joins TRBV7-8 to TRBJ1-3; D ambiguous. The CDR3 is made up of 15 amino acids. V dropped 5 bases and J dropped 0 bases, with 11 bases sitting between them. Germline values: CDR1 SGHVS, CDR2 FQNEAQ. The CDR3 sequence is CASSVGRSSGNTIYF. The CDR3 coding sequence is TGTGCCAGCAGCGTGGGAAGAAGCTCTGGAAACACCATATATTTT.

The rearrangement links TRBV5-1 to TRBJ2-5, with D unclear. Germline V gene lookup returns CDR1 SGHRS and CDR2 YFSETQ. The CDR3 contains 15 residues. Trimming took 5 bases from V and 1 from J, leaving 15 bases between them. CDR3 in amino acids: CASRGLTKIQETQYF. The CDR3 DNA is TGCGCCAGCAGGGGATTAACCAAGATCCAAGAGACCCAGTACTTC.

The count of this clone is one. In nucleotides, the CDR3 is TGTGCCAGCAGTGAGCTGATAGGGGGAAGCAATCAGCCCCAGCATTTT. Residues: CASSELIGGSNQPQHF. The chain uses TRBV6-1 and TRBJ1-5; weak D call: TRBD1 (6 bases). Germline values: CDR1 MNHNS, CDR2 SASEGT. V lost 3 bases to trimming and J lost 1 base, with 13 bases between them. CDR3 length equals 16 residues.

The sample holds one count of this clone. This chain uses TRBV28 with TRBJ2-5; 8 bases agree with TRBD1. Germline V gene lookup returns CDR1 MDHEN and CDR2 SYDVKM. V lost 2 bases to trimming and J lost 11 bases; unmatched junction nucleotides: 13. The CDR3 contains 15 residues. The CDR3 is CASSLIVAGGGEQYF. The CDR3 DNA follows: TGTGCCAGCAGTTTAATCGTAGCAGGGGGCGGTGAGCAGTACTTC.

This chain uses TRBV5-1 with TRBJ2-3; 9 positions agree with TRBD2. V dropped 1 base and J dropped 3; count of bases not matched to a gene: 9. The germline gives CDR1 SGHRS, CDR2 YFSETQ. CDR3 length: 17 amino acids. CDR3 protein: CASSLLLSGRTTDTQYF. CDR3 in DNA: TGCGCCAGCAGCTTGCTGCTTAGCGGGAGAACGACAGATACGCAGTATTTT.

The chain has TRBV10-3 and TRBJ1-1, with D perhaps TRBD1 (5 bases). CDR3 length equals 14 residues. Germline V CDR1 and CDR2: ENHRY, SYGVKD. With 4 bases removed from V and 11 bases from J, the gap between germline ends came to 20 bases. The CDR3 bases are TGTGCCATCAGTGGGGACCTTTACGGGAATGAGGCTTTCTTT. This encodes CAISGDLYGNEAFF.

V is TRBV28 and J is TRBJ1-6; tentative D call: TRBD1 (5 bases). Germline CDR1 is MDHEN and CDR2 is SYDVKM. The V end lost 7 bases, the J end lost 7 bases, and 11 bases lay between the germline ends. This CDR3 has 13 amino acids. The CDR3 sequence: CASISGENSPLHF. Written as DNA, the CDR3 is TGTGCCAGCATCTCGGGGGAAAATTCACCCCTCCACTTT.

The chain recombines TRBV16 with TRBJ1-2, with TRBD1 as a possible D gene (5 bases). Trimming took 9 bases from V and 5 from J, leaving 10 bases between them. The CDR3 has 11 residues. Germline V gene data show CDR1 as KGHSY and CDR2 as FQNENV. CDR3 DNA: TGTGCCAGTCAGGGCGGGTATGGCTACACCTTC. Protein: CASQGGYGYTF. The full variable domain, its missing parts supplied by reference TRBV16 and TRBJ1-2, is GEEVAQTPKHLVRGEGQKAKLYCAPIKGHSYVFWYQQVLKNEFKFLISFQNENVFDETGMPKERFSAKCLPNSPCSLEIQATKLEDSAVYFCASQGGYGYTFGSGTRLTVV.

The table lists this clone with a few counts. CDR3 protein: CASRAAGNEQFF. The CDR3 nucleotides read TGTGCCAGCAGGGCAGCGGGGAATGAGCAGTTCTTC. The rearrangement uses TRBV9 and TRBJ2-1; 7 positions match TRBD2. The V segment lost 5 bases and the J segment 7 bases; nucleotides outside the gene matches: 3. The CDR3 runs to 12 residues. Germline V gene lookup returns CDR1 SGDLS and CDR2 YYNGEE.

The chain joins TRBV13 to TRBJ2-7; no definite D call. With 2 bases removed from V and 2 bases from J, the gap between germline ends came to 4 bases. The CDR3 extends over 12 amino acids. Germline V lookup: CDR1 PRHDT, CDR2 FYEKMQ (reference sequence). CDR3 DNA: TGTGCCAGCAGCTTATCTACCTACGAGCAGTACTTC. It translates to CASSLSTYEQYF. Full variable domain (remainder filled in from reference TRBV13 and TRBJ2-7): AAGVIQSPRHLIKEKRETATLKCYPIPRHDTVYWYQQGPGQDPQFLISFYEKMQSDKGSIPDRFSAQQFSDYHSELNMSSLELGDSALYFCASSLSTYEQYFGPGTRLTVT.

The rearrangement links TRBV6-1 to TRBJ1-1; 7 nucleotides agree with TRBD1. CDR1 is MNHNS and CDR2 is SASEGT in the germline V gene. The CDR3 consists of 14 residues. V lost 6 bases and J lost 1; bases outside the gene matches: 5. CDR3 sequence: CASRLTGPNTEAFF. DNA of the CDR3: TGTGCCAGCAGGTTGACAGGGCCGAACACTGAAGCTTTCTTT.

This sequence joins TRBV4-3 and TRBJ1-4; no reliable D call. Germline values: CDR1 LGHNA, CDR2 YSLEER. This CDR3 spans 16 amino acids. Trimming took 0 bases from V and 5 from J, leaving 13 bases between them. CDR3 coding DNA: TGCGCCAGCAGCCAAGATAACATCCGGCAAAATGAAAAACTGTTTTTT. The encoded protein is CASSQDNIRQNEKLFF.

The chain combines TRBV5-1 with TRBJ2-3; D is uncertain. With 4 bases removed from V and 2 bases from J, the gap between germline ends came to 14 bases. This CDR3 has 15 amino acids. From germline, CDR1 is SGHRS and CDR2 YFSETQ. CDR3 sequence (DNA): TGCGCCAGCAGCCCTGAGAGTGGGAACACAGATACGCAGTATTTT. This codes for CASSPESGNTDTQYF.

The V gene is TRBV5-1, the J gene TRBJ2-5; D tentatively reads TRBD1 or TRBD2 (6 bases each). Trimming stripped 4 bases from V and 5 bases from J, with 21 bases between. The CDR3 consists of 16 residues. Germline CDR1 is SGHRS and CDR2 is YFSETQ. The CDR3 sequence: CASSVGSEGGWETQYF. The CDR3 nucleotides read TGCGCCAGCAGCGTCGGGTCTGAGGGGGGCTGGGAGACCCAGTACTTC.

The chain combines TRBV10-1 with TRBJ2-3; 7 bases line up with TRBD2. The ends lost 4 bases at V and 2 bases at J; junction bases unmatched: 9. The germline V gene encodes CDR1 WNHNN and CDR2 SYGVQD (reference sequence). This CDR3 contains 16 residues. This CDR3 is CASSGTRGGTTDTQYF. CDR3 bases: TGCGCCAGCAGTGGGACCCGGGGAGGGACCACAGATACGCAGTATTTT.

The V call is TRBV7-9, the J call TRBJ2-1; D may be TRBD2 (6 bases). CDR1 and CDR2 from the germline V gene are SEHNR and FQNEAQ (reference sequence). The CDR3 runs 13 residues. V was pared by 5 bases and J by 10 bases, with 15 bases between. The CDR3, as DNA: TGTGCCAGCAGCGCCCGGCCCCGGGGGGAGCAGTTCTTC. This gives the protein CASSARPRGEQFF. Full variable domain (outside the CDR3, taken from reference TRBV7-9 and TRBJ2-1): DTGVSQNPRHKITKRGQNVTFRCDPISEHNRLYWYRQTLGQGPEFLTYFQNEAQLEKSRLLSDRFSAERPKGSFSTLEIQRTEQGDSAMYLCASSARPRGEQFFGPGTRLTVL.

The chain carries TRBV30 and TRBJ2-5; no clear D. This CDR3 region has 14 residues. Trimming took 0 bases from V and 2 from J, leaving 10 bases between them. Germline CDR1 reads GTSNPN; CDR2 reads SVGIG (reference sequence). The CDR3 is CAWSVGHTQETQYF. The CDR3 DNA is TGTGCCTGGAGTGTAGGGCACACTCAAGAGACCCAGTACTTC.